This T cell receptor (beta chain) was captured by sequencing in a study of graft-versus-host responses after intestinal transplantation (dated by TCRdb to the early 2020s). Regarding the research as a whole: The transplants that recipients received were multivisceral, liver-intestinal, or isolated intestinal. Of the roughly 25 intestinal transplant recipients enrolled in the cohort, one of whom was a retransplant, 3 patients without pretransplant specimens were excluded. To identify alloreactive clones, pre-transplant mixed lymphocyte reaction products were sequenced and compared with unstimulated pre-transplant donor and recipient T cells. Rather than going through the commercial service, samples from a few later patients were sequenced in-house on an Illumina MiSeq and processed with MiXCR. A peak of at least 4% donor T cells among recipient peripheral blood mononuclear cells was the definition used for donor T cell macrochimerism. After intestinal transplantation, graft-versus-host and host-versus-graft alloreactive T cell clones in the graft, circulation and bone marrow were tracked using bulk TCR-beta CDR3 sequencing. Every recipient was given anti-thymocyte globulin induction, then maintenance tacrolimus and steroids for 2 to 4 years.

The germline V gene provides CDR1 SGHRS and CDR2 YFSETQ. V is clipped by 3 bases and J by 0 bases, and the sequence between their germline boundaries is 10 bases long. From its cysteine to its phenylalanine, the CDR3 spans 14 amino acids. The DNA shown is the 42-base CDR3, in frame from base 1. Points on this clone: It has no known antigen specificity. There are no base qualities to consult, and no much larger clone falls within one base.

Blood samples were collected up to 4 times in the first month after transplant and then at least monthly when available. The method was the immunoSEQ multiplex PCR assay. For most patients, genomic DNA was subjected to high-throughput TCR-beta CDR3 sequencing by Adaptive Biotechnologies. Under the source paper's analysis protocol: TCR sequencing data for some 17 patients were retrieved from Adaptive's ImmunoSEQ software; three other patients were processed with MiXCR and VDJtools. CDR3 nucleotide sequences shared between donor and recipient were removed because their origin could not be assigned. To count as alloreactive, a clone needed at least 2-fold expansion over unstimulated cells and a minimum CFSE-low frequency of 0.002% (template counts) or 0.001% (read counts). Clones detected in sequenced pre-transplant spleen, lymph node, or MLR CFSE-low populations of the donor or recipient were defined as mappable. The cumulative frequency of alloreactive clones was calculated as a percentage of all sequences, weighted by copy number. The table comes from immuneACCESS by way of TCRdb, which keeps in-frame sequences with V and J called. Part of the clones is missing from these tables; in studies checked, under half for an unresolved V gene and the rest for unknown reasons. V, J and clone size were drawn from that table, and D and trimming were deduced from the DNA. The sample table lists tens of thousands of clones, 94% of them with a count of one. Roughly 0.5% of the sample goes to the ten largest clones.

Study-level results and caveats: Early after transplant, peak levels of circulating GvH clones were found to be associated with declines in HvG clones. GvH clones were found in recipient bone marrow, and some of the GvH clones appeared earlier in ileal mucosa or blood, which is consistent with an intestinal mucosal origin. High GvH to HvG T cell clonal ratios were observed in the allografts of patients with donor T cell macrochimerism. The relatively low number and heterogeneity of intestinal transplant patients limited the conclusions.

The TCR sequence derives from a human patient who received an intestinal transplant, so some T cells may come from the graft donor. The sample in question was PBMCs, obtained 156 days after intestinal transplant. This chain joins TRBV5-1 to TRBJ2-7, with no reliable assignment of the D segment. CDR3 region: CASSSDISSYEQYF. The nucleotide sequence reads as follows: TGCGCCAGCAGCTCAGACATCAGCTCCTACGAGCAGTACTTC.